The 32 T cell receptor beta chains in this list originate from one sample, sequenced in a study of shared T cell receptors in the human thymus. Repertoires were generated with immunoSEQ multiplex PCR, while TCRdb's copy carries only in-frame clones and drops some. Altogether roughly 700,000 clones are present, around nine tenths being singletons, with the ten largest covering 0.0085% to 0.012%. These data were likewise used in another study, on human thymus T cells.

The specimen was thymocytes. These receptors were taken from a boy in the first two years of life with a congenital heart defect.

The genes are TRBV10-1 and TRBJ2-7; D is unclear. The germline V gene has CDR1 WNHNN and CDR2 SYGVQD (reference sequence). The CDR3 extends over 15 amino acids. Trimming left V 4 bases short and J 0 bases short, with 13 bases between. The CDR3 bases are TGCGCCAGCAGTGCCCTGGCGGTCCACTCCTACGAGCAGTACTTC. Its protein product is CASSALAVHSYEQYF.

V gene TRBV6-1 combines with J gene TRBJ2-4; 8 nucleotides line up with TRBD1. The CDR3 is 14 amino acids. Germline CDR1 MNHNS, CDR2 SASEGT. Trimming removed 6 bases from V and 6 bases from J; junction bases left unmatched: 7. The chain's CDR3 is CASSKRDRINIQYF. Written as DNA, the CDR3 is TGTGCCAGCAGCAAAAGGGACAGGATAAACATTCAGTACTTC.

This clone was counted only a few times. The chain employs TRBV19 and TRBJ1-1; TRBD1 aligns across 9 bases. V trimming: 8 bases; J trimming: 1 base; junction bases outside the gene matches: 14. The CDR3 runs to 17 residues. Germline CDR1 and CDR2: LNHDA and SQIVND (reference sequence). The CDR3 bases are TGTGCCAGTGTGCCTCCGGGACAGGGTGGGAGGAACACTGAAGCTTTCTTT. It is translated as CASVPPGQGGRNTEAFF.

This chain links TRBV5-8 with TRBJ2-7; 9 nucleotides line up with TRBD1. V lost 0 bases and J lost 5; bases outside the gene matches: 6. This CDR3 region has 15 residues. Germline V CDR1 and CDR2: SGHTS, YDEGEE. The CDR3 DNA follows: TGTGCCAGCAGCTTGGTTAGGGACAGGGTAAACGAGCAGTACTTC. This sequence encodes CASSLVRDRVNEQYF.

A single count supports this clone. J is TRBJ2-7 and V is TRBV5-6; D uncertain. The CDR3 loop spans 15 amino acids. CDR1 is SGHDT and CDR2 is YYEEEE in the germline V gene. Trimming pared 7 bases from V and 3 bases from J, leaving 20 bases between. CDR3 amino acids: CASRHSYSPFYEQYF. The CDR3 DNA follows: TGTGCCAGCCGCCACTCGTACAGCCCGTTCTACGAGCAGTACTTC.

Only a few counts were recorded for this clone. V usage is TRBV29-1 and J usage is TRBJ2-7; the match to TRBD1 covers 9 bases. The V gene's germline CDR1 is SQVTM and CDR2 ANQGSEA. V shed 4 bases and J 7 bases; nucleotides not matched to a gene: 8. The CDR3 totals 13 residues. As DNA, the CDR3 is TGCAGCGTTGTTTTACAGGGGGCAAGGGAGCAGTACTTC. Protein product: CSVVLQGAREQYF.

The V call is TRBV29-1, the J call TRBJ1-4; 9 bases match TRBD1. J gave up 3 bases and V 4 bases, and 6 bases lay outside the gene matches. Germline-derived CDR1 and CDR2 are SQVTM and ANQGSEA. This CDR3 has 15 residues. The CDR3 nucleotides are TGCAGCGTTGCCAAACAGGGGGCAGCTAATGAAAAACTGTTTTTT. Translation: CSVAKQGAANEKLFF. Together with reference TRBV29-1 and TRBJ1-4, the CDR3 gives the full variable domain: SAVISQKPSRDICQRGTSLTIQCQVDSQVTMMFWYRQQPGQSLTLIATANQGSEATYESGFVIDKFPISRPNLTFSTLTVSNMSPEDSSIYLCSVAKQGAANEKLFFGSGTQLSVL.

The CDR3 loop reads CAWSVEPLGTPQETQYF. For the CDR3, the DNA is TGTGCCTGGAGTGTAGAACCACTGGGGACTCCCCAAGAGACCCAGTACTTC. The rearrangement joins TRBV30 to TRBJ2-5, with D tentatively TRBD2 (6 bases). V was clipped by 0 bases and J by 1 base, with 18 bases between them. CDR1 is GTSNPN and CDR2 is SVGIG in the germline V gene (reference sequence). The CDR3 is made up of 17 amino acids.

The V and J genes are TRBV15 and TRBJ2-7; D might be TRBD2 (6 bases). V dropped 0 bases and J dropped 3 bases, with 18 bases sitting between them. Germline loops: CDR1 LNHNV, CDR2 YYDKDF (reference sequence). This CDR3 comprises 17 residues. DNA for the CDR3: TGTGCCACCAGCAGAGATAGAGAAGTAGGCGGGATCTACGAGCAGTACTTC. Amino acids: CATSRDREVGGIYEQYF.

The J gene is TRBJ2-7, the V gene TRBV4-3, with 10 positions matching TRBD2. V lost 2 bases to trimming and J lost 2 bases; unmatched junction nucleotides: 6. The CDR3 totals 16 residues. CDR1 is LGHNA, CDR2 YSLEER, per germline. CDR3 coding DNA: TGCGCCAGCAGCCAACCTGGACTAGCGGAGCCCTACGAGCAGTACTTC. Encoded protein: CASSQPGLAEPYEQYF.

The chain employs TRBV19 and TRBJ2-7; TRBD1 matches 8 bases. The germline V gene encodes CDR1 LNHDA and CDR2 SQIVND (reference sequence). Trimming took 0 bases from V and 6 from J; bases not matched to a gene: 7. The CDR3 runs to 15 residues. The CDR3 loop is CASSIEGTGQGEQYF. Written as DNA, the CDR3 is TGTGCCAGTAGTATAGAGGGGACAGGCCAAGGCGAGCAGTACTTC.

V and J are TRBV4-3 and TRBJ2-7; 10 bases align to TRBD2. The CDR3 is made up of 19 amino acids. Germline V gene lookup returns CDR1 LGHNA and CDR2 YSLEER. With V trimmed by 0 bases and J by 5 bases, 16 bases remained unmatched. Here the CDR3 reads CASSQEPSREREGPHEQYF. CDR3 nucleotide sequence: TGCGCCAGCAGCCAAGAACCCTCCCGGGAGCGGGAGGGCCCCCACGAGCAGTACTTC.

This chain joins TRBV28 and TRBJ1-3, with 7 positions matching TRBD1. Germline V lookup: CDR1 MDHEN, CDR2 SYDVKM. The CDR3 loop spans 15 amino acids. Unmatched junction bases numbered 4, after V lost 2 bases and J lost 3 bases. CDR3 sequence: CASSLKGADGNTIYF. CDR3 sequence (DNA): TGTGCCAGCAGTTTAAAGGGGGCGGATGGAAACACCATATATTTT. The whole variable domain, filled in from reference TRBV28 and TRBJ1-3, reads DVKVTQSSRYLVKRTGEKVFLECVQDMDHENMFWYRQDPGLGLRLIYFSYDVKMKEKGDIPEGYSVSREKKERFSLILESASTNQTSMYLCASSLKGADGNTIYFGEGSWLTVV.

This chain links TRBV15 with TRBJ2-7; 9 bases are a match to TRBD2. CDR1 LNHNV and CDR2 YYDKDF come from the germline V gene (reference sequence). This CDR3 is built from 14 residues. Trimming at V came to 3 bases and at J to 2 bases, leaving 2 bases not matched to a gene. CDR3 loop: CATSRGLATYEQYF. Written as DNA, the CDR3 is TGTGCCACCAGCAGGGGACTAGCCACCTACGAGCAGTACTTC. The full variable domain, completed using reference TRBV15 and TRBJ2-7, is DAMVIQNPRYQVTQFGKPVTLSCSQTLNHNVMYWYQQKSSQAPKLLFHYYDKDFNNEADTPDNFQSRRPNTSFCFLDIRSPGLGDTAMYLCATSRGLATYEQYFGPGTRLTVT.

V gene TRBV6-1 combines with J gene TRBJ1-1; a possible D gene is TRBD1 (5 bases). This CDR3 has 14 residues. CDR1 MNHNS and CDR2 SASEGT come from the germline V gene. The germline V and J ends were trimmed by 1 base and 3 bases, with 9 bases remaining between them. The CDR3 region is CASSEGGRDTEAFF. In DNA, the CDR3 is TGTGCCAGCAGTGAAGGGGGCAGGGACACTGAAGCTTTCTTT.

The genes are TRBV6-6 and TRBJ2-3; tentative D call: TRBD1 (5 bases). This CDR3 contains 13 residues. Trimming shortened V by 2 bases and J by 6 bases, and 9 bases separated the two germline ends. Germline CDR1 MNHNY, CDR2 SVGAGI (reference sequence). CDR3 bases: TGTGCCAGCAGTTACCCGACAGACGATACGCAGTATTTT. As protein: CASSYPTDDTQYF.

The genes are TRBV7-9 and TRBJ2-5, with 8 bases that match TRBD1. Germline CDR1 SEHNR, CDR2 FQNEAQ (reference sequence). This CDR3 has 15 residues. With 5 bases clipped from V and 5 bases from J, the junction kept 10 bases outside the gene matches. CDR3: CASSLSTGGAETQYF. DNA of the CDR3: TGTGCCAGCAGCCTCTCCACAGGGGGAGCGGAGACCCAGTACTTC.

The chain couples TRBV2 to TRBJ2-1; TRBD1 matches at 7 bases. The CDR3 is made up of 13 amino acids. From germline, CDR1 is SNHLY and CDR2 FYNNEI. The ends lost 10 bases at V and 5 bases at J; junction bases unmatched: 8. The CDR3 is CATEGARHNEQFF. The CDR3, as DNA: TGTGCCACCGAGGGGGCGCGCCACAATGAGCAGTTCTTC.

The V and J genes are TRBV7-9 and TRBJ2-7; 7 bases fit TRBD1. The CDR3 runs 14 residues. Germline V lookup: CDR1 SEHNR, CDR2 FQNEAQ (reference sequence). V lost 5 bases to trimming and J lost 7 bases; unmatched junction nucleotides: 11. The CDR3 here is CASSTGPGQTEQYF. The CDR3 region has the DNA TGTGCCAGCAGCACTGGGCCGGGACAGACTGAGCAGTACTTC.

The chain has TRBV6-5 and TRBJ2-7; D may be TRBD1 (5 bases). The CDR3 sequence is 12 residues long. V was trimmed by 9 bases and J by 4 bases, leaving 13 bases between them. Germline CDR1 is MNHEY and CDR2 is SVGAGI. The CDR3 sequence: CAREKDSYEQYF. Written as DNA, the CDR3 is TGTGCCAGGGAGAAAGACAGTTACGAGCAGTACTTC.

This chain joins TRBV7-6 and TRBJ2-1; 8 bases fit TRBD2. The V and J ends lost 4 bases and 8 bases, in that order; junction bases with no gene match: 22. CDR1 is SGHVS and CDR2 is FNYEAQ in the germline V gene. This CDR3 comprises 19 residues. CDR3 DNA sequence: TGTGCCAGCAGCTCGTACCGGGTCCCCTCTCGGGAGGGTACCTATGAGCAGTTCTTC. Protein: CASSSYRVPSREGTYEQFF.

V is TRBV7-2 and J is TRBJ2-1; TRBD2 aligns across 12 bases. The ends lost 6 bases at V and 4 bases at J; junction bases unmatched: 7. Germline loops: CDR1 SGHTA, CDR2 FQGNSA. The CDR3 is made up of 16 amino acids. Here the CDR3 reads CASSPRTSGKYNEQFF. Here the CDR3 DNA reads TGTGCCAGCAGTCCCCGGACTAGCGGGAAATACAATGAGCAGTTCTTC.

V is TRBV6-1 and J is TRBJ2-4; D unclear. Trimming removed 5 bases at V and 6 bases at J, with 14 bases between. CDR1 MNHNS and CDR2 SASEGT come from the germline V gene. CDR3 length equals 14 residues. The CDR3 nucleotides read TGTGCCAGCAGTACCCATCTAGTCGGAAACATTCAGTACTTC. Translating gives CASSTHLVGNIQYF.

There are a few counts of this clone. This sequence joins TRBV5-6 and TRBJ1-2; 9 nucleotides agree with TRBD1. This CDR3 region has 15 residues. J lost 3 bases, V lost 3 bases, and 6 bases had no gene match. CDR1 SGHDT and CDR2 YYEEEE come from the germline V gene. The CDR3 DNA reads as TGTGCCAGCAGCTCGAGGGACAGGGATGACTATGGCTACACCTTC. Amino acid sequence: CASSSRDRDDYGYTF.

The chain couples TRBV15 to TRBJ1-5, with 10 bases lining up with TRBD1. V lost 0 bases, J lost 3 bases, and 2 bases stayed unmatched. CDR1 is LNHNV, CDR2 YYDKDF, per germline (reference sequence). The CDR3 extends over 16 amino acids. The CDR3 loop reads CATSREGTGDNQPQHF. The CDR3, as DNA: TGTGCCACCAGCAGAGAAGGGACAGGGGACAATCAGCCCCAGCATTTT.

The gene calls are TRBV28 and TRBJ2-1; 9 bases align to TRBD2. Germline V gives CDR1 MDHEN, CDR2 SYDVKM. The CDR3 consists of 15 residues. The V gene end was trimmed by 5 bases and the J gene end by 10 bases; junction bases not matched to a gene: 12. The CDR3 spells CASSPPTGGRGEQFF. The CDR3 nucleotides read TGTGCCAGCAGTCCCCCCACCGGCGGGAGGGGGGAGCAGTTCTTC.

The DNA for the CDR3 is TGTGCCAGCAGTGACCCGGGCAGGGGGAACACTGAAGCTTTCTTT. Its translation is CASSDPGRGNTEAFF. The chain has TRBV2 and TRBJ1-1; tentatively, D is TRBD1 (6 bases). This CDR3 spans 15 amino acids. Deletions cut 3 bases from V and 1 base from J, with 12 bases between. Germline V gives CDR1 SNHLY, CDR2 FYNNEI. Supplemented by reference TRBV2 and TRBJ1-1, the full variable domain reads EPEVTQTPSHQVTQMGQEVILRCVPISNHLYFYWYRQILGQKVEFLVSFYNNEISEKSEIFDDQFSVERPDGSNFTLKIRSTKLEDSAMYFCASSDPGRGNTEAFFGQGTRLTVV.

Details on this clone: One junction end does not reproduce the germline sequence, and a read error may be involved. The CDR3 DNA reads as TGTGCTAGTGGCCACGGTCGACCAGGGGACTTC. Protein: CASGHGRPGDF. J is TRBJ2-4 and V is TRBV12-5, with TRBD1 as a possible D gene (6 bases). This CDR3 is built from 11 residues. Per germline, CDR1 LGHNT and CDR2 FRNRAP.

The CDR3 DNA reads TGTGCCAGCAGAAGGGACAGGGAGGGTGGAAACACCATATATTTT. The encoded protein is CASRRDREGGNTIYF. The V call is TRBV6-6, the J call TRBJ1-3; TRBD1 matches 9 bases. The CDR3 is made up of 15 amino acids. Looked up from germline, CDR1 is MNHNY and CDR2 is SVGAGI (reference sequence). Germline trimming cut 6 bases from V and 3 bases from J; bases unmatched to any gene: 6.

The chain carries TRBV7-7 and TRBJ2-7, with 16 bases fitting TRBD2. This CDR3 has 15 amino acids. Per germline, CDR1 SSHAT and CDR2 FNYEAQ (reference sequence). V was clipped by 5 bases and J by 6 bases; unmatched bases: 4. Written as DNA, the CDR3 is TGTGCCAGCAGCGCCGGGACTAGCGGGAGGGGCGAGCAGTACTTC. Protein: CASSAGTSGRGEQYF.

For the CDR3, the DNA is TGCGCCAGCAGTTCCGGGACAGGGAACACCGGGGAGCTGTTTTTT. It encodes CASSSGTGNTGELFF. V usage is TRBV5-1 and J usage is TRBJ2-2; 8 bases align to TRBD1. V shed 5 bases and J 1 base; nucleotides not matched to a gene: 4. The V gene's germline CDR1 is SGHRS and CDR2 YFSETQ. This CDR3 contains 15 residues.

This chain links TRBV4-1 with TRBJ2-5; 10 bases line up with TRBD1. V lost 0 bases, J lost 10 bases, and 11 bases stayed unmatched. CDR3 length equals 16 residues. CDR1 MGHRA and CDR2 YSYEKL come from the germline V gene. CDR3 sequence: CASSQDPGTGVMVQYF. CDR3 nucleotides: TGCGCCAGCAGCCAAGACCCCGGGACAGGGGTCATGGTCCAGTACTTC.